These T cell receptor beta chains were read from a single sample in a study of blood T cell repertoires in COVID-19. Clones were read by immunoSEQ multiplex PCR, and TCRdb kept only the in-frame ones, dropping some. Among some 350,000 clones listed, roughly nine tenths were seen once. The source material was peripheral blood. The receptors originated from a woman aged 30 to 39 with COVID-19, enrolled during active disease. The CDR3 runs from the conserved cysteine through the conserved F or W. A D gene is named only where the DNA matches it firmly. Some rows mark clone size as missing; the rest say once, few, many or name a class of expanded clone.

J	size	V	D	CDR3	DNA
TRBJ1-2	few	TRBV10-1	NA	CASSERAGEGYTF	TGCGCCAGCAGTGAGAGGGCAGGGGAAGGCTACACCTTC
TRBJ2-7	NA	TRBV6-5	TRBD2	CASSYSGGALSYEQYF	TGTGCCAGCAGTTACTCCGGGGGGGCGCTCTCCTACGAGCAGTACTTC
TRBJ1-2	NA	TRBV19	NA	CASTADGVYGYTF	TGTGCCAGTACCGCGGACGGGGTCTATGGCTACACCTTC
TRBJ2-7	NA	TRBV19	NA	CASKALDSYEQYF	TGTGCCAGTAAGGCCCTAGACTCCTACGAGCAGTACTTC
TRBJ2-3	NA	TRBV7-2	NA	CASSPGLRLDTQYF	TGTGCCAGCAGCCCAGGGCTTAGATTAGATACGCAGTATTTT
TRBJ1-6	NA	TRBV27	TRBD1	CASSLWATGSSPLHF	TGTGCCAGCAGTTTATGGGCGACAGGGTCTTCACCCCTCCACTTT
TRBJ2-2	NA	TRBV4-3	NA	CASSQEAGGELFF	TGCGCCAGCAGCCAAGAAGCTGGCGGGGAGCTGTTTTTT
TRBJ2-5	NA	TRBV15	NA	CATSRTFSNRVETQYF	TGTGCCACCAGCAGAACCTTCTCAAACAGGGTTGAGACCCAGTACTTC
TRBJ2-3	NA	TRBV5-4	TRBD2	CASSFGGLAGRSDTQYF	TGTGCCAGCAGCTTTGGTGGACTAGCGGGGAGGTCAGATACGCAGTATTTT
TRBJ2-1	NA	TRBV15	NA	CATSRGPWDKDEQFF	TGTGCCACCAGCAGAGGCCCCTGGGACAAAGATGAGCAGTTCTTC
TRBJ2-1	NA	TRBV7-2	NA	CASSFRQLKYNEQFF	TGTGCCAGCAGCTTCCGACAGCTCAAATACAATGAGCAGTTCTTC
TRBJ1-2	NA	TRBV19	NA	CASSIDTEGSYGYTF	TGTGCCAGTAGTATAGACACGGAGGGCTCCTATGGCTACACCTTC
TRBJ2-5	once	TRBV11-3	NA	CASSLASGARETQYF	TGTGCCAGCAGCTTAGCCTCAGGGGCACGGGAGACCCAGTACTTC
TRBJ1-1	once	TRBV5-4	NA	CASSLAGFTEAFF	TGTGCCAGCAGCTTGGCCGGGTTCACTGAAGCTTTCTTT
TRBJ1-5	NA	TRBV27	NA	CASSQGGRRPQHF	TGTGCCAGCAGCCAAGGGGGACGGCGGCCCCAGCATTTT
TRBJ2-2	NA	TRBV10-2	NA	CASSLQGPNTGELFF	TGCGCCAGCAGTCTACAGGGCCCGAACACCGGGGAGCTGTTTTTT
TRBJ1-4	NA	TRBV9	TRBD1	CASSESGQSNEKLFF	TGTGCCAGTAGCGAATCGGGACAGTCTAATGAAAAACTGTTTTTT
TRBJ2-1	once	TRBV9	NA	CASSVGGSYNEQFF	TGTGCCAGCAGCGTAGGAGGATCTTACAATGAGCAGTTCTTC
TRBJ1-1	NA	TRBV19	TRBD1	CASSVGTGGNTEAFF	TGTGCCAGTAGTGTCGGGACAGGGGGCAACACTGAAGCTTTCTTT
TRBJ2-3	once	TRBV7-9	TRBD2	CASSLARLAGSTDTQYF	TGTGCCAGCAGCTTAGCGAGACTAGCGGGGAGCACAGATACGCAGTATTTT
TRBJ2-1	NA	TRBV6-5	NA	CASSYRSSNEQFF	TGTGCCAGCAGTTACCGCTCTAGCAATGAGCAGTTCTTC